The entry below describes one TCR beta chain. Its antigen is unknown. The data were obtained in a study of CD4 T cell repertoires in COVID-19. Study-level background: Relabeled CFSE-low cells, IL-2-expanded for more than 9 days, met spikes from other coronaviruses. General study findings and limits: Several top expanded SARS-CoV-2-reactive clonotypes were shared by two or three memory subsets. In SARS-CoV and/or HKU1 spike cultures, between roughly 7 and 25% of SARS-CoV-2 clonotypes reappeared.

Sequencing was done directly on freshly isolated, uncultured memory T cells. CDR1 MGHRA and CDR2 YSYEKL come from the germline V gene. Unmatched junction bases numbered 5, after V lost 0 bases and J lost 4 bases. The CDR3 is made up of 16 amino acids. Sequenced by immunoSEQ multiplex PCR; TCRdb stores in-frame clones only, minus some. The data hold around 23,000 clones, with approximately 93% observed a single time. The sequencing here drew on circulating follicular helper CD4+ T cells (cTfh) from blood, taken before the COVID-19 pandemic. The clonotype comes from a human donor who had COVID-19. The rearrangement uses TRBV4-1 and TRBJ1-5; TRBD1 matches 8 bases. CDR3 nucleotides: TGCGCCAGCAGCCAAGATCAGGGACAGGCAAATCAGCCCCAGCATTTT. Its translation: CASSQDQGQANQPQHF.